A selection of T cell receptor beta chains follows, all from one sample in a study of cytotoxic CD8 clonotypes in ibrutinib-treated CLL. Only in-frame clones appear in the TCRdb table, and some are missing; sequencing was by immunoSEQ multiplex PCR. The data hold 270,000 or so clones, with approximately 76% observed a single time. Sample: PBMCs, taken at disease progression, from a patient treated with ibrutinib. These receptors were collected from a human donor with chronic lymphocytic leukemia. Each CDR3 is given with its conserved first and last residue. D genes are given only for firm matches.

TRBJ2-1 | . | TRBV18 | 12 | CASSPQGGEQFF
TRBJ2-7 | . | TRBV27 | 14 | CASRKGGVSYEQYF
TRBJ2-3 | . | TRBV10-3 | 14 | CAITRAGDTDTQYF
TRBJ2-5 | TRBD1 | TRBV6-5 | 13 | CASSRQGMETQYF
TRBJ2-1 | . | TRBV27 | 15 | CASSRRTGKYNEQFF
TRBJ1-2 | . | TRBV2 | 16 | CASSEYLVAAPHGYTF
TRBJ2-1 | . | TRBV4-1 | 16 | CASSQIQGLLYNEQFF
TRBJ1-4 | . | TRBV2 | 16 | CASRPSVGPTNEKLFF
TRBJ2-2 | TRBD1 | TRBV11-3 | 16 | CASSPTGGSNTGELFF
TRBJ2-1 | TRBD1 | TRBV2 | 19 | CASSRYVLYRGDSYNEQFF
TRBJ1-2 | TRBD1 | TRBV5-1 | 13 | CASSYTGADGYTF
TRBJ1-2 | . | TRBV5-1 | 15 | CASSLASEDNYGYTF
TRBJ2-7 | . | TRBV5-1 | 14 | CASSRGAGGYEQYF
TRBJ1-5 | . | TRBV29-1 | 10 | CSVGDQPQHF
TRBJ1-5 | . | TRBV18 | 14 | CASSPAGQNQPQHF
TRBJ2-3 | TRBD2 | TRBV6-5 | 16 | CASSYIGGVSTDTQYF
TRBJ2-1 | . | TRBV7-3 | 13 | CASSMLGTSEQFF
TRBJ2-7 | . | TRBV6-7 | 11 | CASSSETVEYF
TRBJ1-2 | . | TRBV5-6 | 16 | CASSSYRKGSYYGYTF
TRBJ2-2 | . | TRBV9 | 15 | CASSTSPGDTGELFF
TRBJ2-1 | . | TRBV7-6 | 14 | CASSLVVGNNEQFF
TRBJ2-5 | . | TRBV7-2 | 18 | CASSLASLGSNQQETQYF